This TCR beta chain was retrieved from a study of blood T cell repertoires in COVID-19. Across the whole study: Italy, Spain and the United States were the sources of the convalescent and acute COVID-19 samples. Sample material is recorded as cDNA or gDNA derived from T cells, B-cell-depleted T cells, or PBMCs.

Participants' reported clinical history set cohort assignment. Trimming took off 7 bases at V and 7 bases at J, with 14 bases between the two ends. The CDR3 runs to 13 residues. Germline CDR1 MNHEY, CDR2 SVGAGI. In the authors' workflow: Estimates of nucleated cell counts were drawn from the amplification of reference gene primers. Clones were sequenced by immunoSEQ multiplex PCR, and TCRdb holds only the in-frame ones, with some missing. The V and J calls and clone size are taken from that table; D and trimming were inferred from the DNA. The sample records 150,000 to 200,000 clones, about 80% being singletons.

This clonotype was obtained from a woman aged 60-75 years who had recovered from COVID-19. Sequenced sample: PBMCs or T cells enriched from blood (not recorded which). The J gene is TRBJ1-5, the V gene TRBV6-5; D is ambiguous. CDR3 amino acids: CASMSGVRQPQHF. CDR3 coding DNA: TGTGCCAGCATGTCGGGTGTGCGACAGCCCCAGCATTTT.